The 16 T cell receptor beta chains given below trace back to one sample, sequenced in a study of human T cells and chemical hapten exposure. TCRdb reanalysed the RACE reads using MiXCR and keeps one entry per CDR3 protein. The top ten clones hold approximately 1.5% of a sample with over 75,000 distinct CDR3 sequences, about 7.5% of them seen once. Stated time point: patch test 1, 2 weeks after DPC sensitization. Noted treatment: therapeutic diphenylcyclopropenone sensitization with weekly scalp DPC. The source material was whole blood, sampled in connection with sensitization to the hapten diphenylcyclopropenone (DPC). The source of these receptors is a woman in her twenties or thirties with alopecia areata. Some clones in this sample may be carry-over from other donors' samples.

This clonotype was detected a few times. The chain couples TRBV20-1 to TRBJ1-1; 8 bases are a match to TRBD1. Losses at the gene ends were 1 base for V and 5 bases for J; bases not matched to a gene: 9. The CDR3 extends over 15 amino acids. Germline V CDR1 and CDR2: DFQATT, SNEGSKA (reference sequence). The CDR3 DNA is TGCAGTGCTAGAGGCGGGACAGGCGTTGGGACTGAAGCTTTCTTT. This codes for CSARGGTGVGTEAFF.

Notes on this clonotype: Being one base from a much bigger clone, this may be a read error. This chain joins TRBV12-2 and TRBJ1-5. TRBV12-2 is shown as a pseudogene. The CDR3 length is 16 residues. The CDR3 nucleotides read TGTGCAAGTCGCTTTCTACACGGAAAGGACAATCAGCCCCAGCATTTT. Amino acid sequence: CASRFLHGKDNQPQHF.

This clonotype was observed many times. The chain uses TRBV3-1 and TRBJ2-5; 10 positions agree with TRBD1. In germline, CDR1 is LGHDT, CDR2 YNNKEL (reference sequence). The CDR3 consists of 13 residues. V lost 8 bases, J lost 5 bases, and 5 bases stayed unmatched. The CDR3 nucleotides read TGTGCCAGCGAGGGACAGGGGCTCGAGACCCAGTACTTC. Amino acids: CASEGQGLETQYF.

The J gene is TRBJ2-7, the V gene TRBV19; 8 bases fit TRBD1. The junction had 4 bases not matched to a gene; V was cut back by 3 bases and J by 3 bases. The CDR3 length is 14 residues. Germline lookup yields CDR1 LNHDA and CDR2 SQIVND (reference sequence). The CDR3, as DNA: TGTGCCAGTAGTATGGGACAGGCCTTCTACGAGCAGTACTTC. This translates into CASSMGQAFYEQYF.

A few counts support this clonotype. V gene TRBV18 combines with J gene TRBJ1-1; TRBD1 matches 9 bases. The V and J ends lost 2 bases and 3 bases, in that order; junction bases with no gene match: 7. From germline, CDR1 is KGHSH and CDR2 LQKENI. The CDR3 runs to 16 residues. The CDR3 loop reads CASSPSTGGLYTEAFF. The CDR3 coding sequence is TGTGCCAGCTCACCAAGTACAGGGGGCTTGTACACTGAAGCTTTCTTT.

This clonotype was recorded many times. This sequence joins TRBV5-1 and TRBJ1-1; TRBD1 aligns across 7 bases. Germline CDR1 SGHRS, CDR2 YFSETQ. The CDR3 has 18 residues. The trim removed 3 bases at V and 0 bases at J, leaving 14 bases unmatched. The CDR3 coding sequence is TGCGCCAGCAGCTACCGGGACAGAGGATCTAAAGTGAACACTGAAGCTTTCTTT. Amino acids: CASSYRDRGSKVNTEAFF.

The sample holds many counts of this clonotype. The chain recombines TRBV6-4 with TRBJ1-6, with a tentative D call TRBD1 (5 bases). There are 18 residues in the CDR3. Germline loops: CDR1 MRHNA, CDR2 SNTAGT. Trimming left V 2 bases short and J 7 bases short, with 21 bases between. The CDR3 region is CASSDLEERGTRNSPLHF. The DNA of the CDR3 is TGTGCCAGCAGTGACCTAGAGGAACGGGGCACACGGAATTCACCCCTCCACTTT.

This clonotype came up many times. This CDR3 is CASGFGTAYTDTQYF. DNA for the CDR3: TGTGCTAGTGGTTTCGGGACAGCTTACACAGATACGCAGTATTTT. The chain employs TRBV12-5 and TRBJ2-3; TRBD1 matches at 7 bases. Germline V lookup: CDR1 LGHNT, CDR2 FRNRAP. The J segment lost 2 bases and the V segment lost 3 bases, leaving 5 bases of the junction unmatched. The CDR3 has 15 residues.

The V and J genes are TRBV14 and TRBJ1-6, with 7 bases matching TRBD1. Germline V CDR1 and CDR2: SGHDN, FVKESK. Unmatched junction bases numbered 9, after V lost 3 bases and J lost 7 bases. CDR3 length: 16 residues. The CDR3 spells CASSHQRTGPNSPLHF. CDR3 nucleotide sequence: TGTGCCAGCAGCCACCAAAGGACAGGCCCCAATTCACCCCTCCACTTT.

This clonotype was detected many times. The chain joins TRBV18 to TRBJ2-2, with D hard to call. V shed 2 bases and J shed 4 bases, with 11 bases lying between them. This CDR3 region has 15 residues. Per germline, CDR1 KGHSH and CDR2 LQKENI. CDR3 in DNA: TGTGCCAGCTCACCAACGCTTGAAATCACCGGGGAGCTGTTTTTT. Protein sequence: CASSPTLEITGELFF.

This clonotype was observed a few times. This rearrangement joins TRBV27 to TRBJ1-4; the match to TRBD1 covers 8 bases. The CDR3 totals 14 residues. Germline-derived CDR1 and CDR2 are MNHEY and SMNVEV (reference sequence). Trimming at V came to 8 bases and at J to 8 bases, leaving 10 bases not matched to a gene. CDR3 DNA: TGTGCCAGCGGTACACAGGGGGGTTGGGAAAAACTGTTTTTT. It specifies CASGTQGGWEKLFF.

The chain joins TRBV9 to TRBJ2-3, with D perhaps matching TRBD2 (5 bases). CDR3 size: 13 residues. The V gene's germline CDR1 is SGDLS and CDR2 YYNGEE. V lost 4 bases to trimming and J lost 12 bases, with 18 bases between them. CDR3 protein: CASSLGSGRVQYF. The CDR3, as DNA: TGTGCCAGCAGCCTGGGGAGCGGTAGGGTCCAGTATTTT. The full variable domain, its missing parts supplied by reference TRBV9 and TRBJ2-3, is DSGVTQTPKHLITATGQRVTLRCSPRSGDLSVYWYQQSLDQGLQFLIQYYNGEERAKGNILERFSAQQFPDLHSELNLSSLELGDSALYFCASSLGSGRVQYFGPGTRLTVL.

In its sample, this clonotype was seen many times. The CDR3 spells CASSSETGGWETQYF. Written as DNA, the CDR3 is TGTGCCAGCAGCTCCGAAACAGGGGGCTGGGAGACCCAGTACTTC. This chain joins TRBV7-3 and TRBJ2-5; 9 bases line up with TRBD1. Germline V gene sequence: CDR1 SGHTA, CDR2 FQGTGA. After removal of 4 bases from V and 5 bases from J, the junction contained 8 bases not matched to a gene. This CDR3 has 15 residues. Supplemented by reference TRBV7-3 and TRBJ2-5, the full variable domain reads GAGVSQTPSNKVTEKGKYVELRCDPISGHTALYWYRQSLGQGPEFLIYFQGTGAADDSGLPNDRFFAVRPEGSVSTLKIQRTERGDSAVYLCASSSETGGWETQYFGPGTRLLVL.

The sample holds many counts of this clonotype. This chain connects TRBV18 to TRBJ1-3; no clear D. Trimming pared 3 bases from V and 0 bases from J, leaving 12 bases between. Germline V gene data show CDR1 as KGHSH and CDR2 as LQKENI. The CDR3 sequence is 16 residues long. CDR3 nucleotides: TGTGCCAGCTCACCGCGGGAAGTAAACTCTGGAAACACCATATATTTT. Translation: CASSPREVNSGNTIYF.

The V and J genes are TRBV28 and TRBJ2-1; 10 bases are a match to TRBD1. V trimming: 5 bases; J trimming: 7 bases; junction bases outside the gene matches: 5. The V gene's germline CDR1 is MDHEN and CDR2 SYDVKM. The CDR3 runs to 14 residues. The CDR3 DNA reads TGTGCCAGCAGTCTCCGGGACAGGGGAAATGAGCAGTTCTTC. It is translated as CASSLRDRGNEQFF.

The sample holds many counts of this clonotype. V gene TRBV7-9 combines with J gene TRBJ1-4, with D uncertain. CDR1 and CDR2 (germline): SEHNR, FQNEAQ (reference sequence). Trimming removed 3 bases from V and 7 bases from J, with 12 bases in between. The CDR3 is 14 amino acids. The CDR3 region is CASSFRGGSEKLFF. CDR3 sequence (DNA): TGTGCCAGCAGCTTTCGGGGTGGAAGTGAAAAACTGTTTTTT.